This T cell receptor (beta chain) was obtained from a study of shared clonotypes between healthy human individuals. Study background: Donor ages ranged 18 to 49 years: a couple of women, a few men. Whole-study findings and limits: With four donors compared, roughly 4.9% of naive CD4 clonotypes were shared.

With respect to this clone: Its antigen is unidentified.

TCRdb's copy holds only in-frame clones and misses some; the assay was immunoSEQ multiplex PCR. The table includes about 2 million clones, less than 95% detected once. Trimming took 0 bases from V and 2 from J; bases not matched to a gene: 13. CDR3 length: 18 amino acids. Germline V gene lookup returns CDR1 GTSNPN and CDR2 SVGIG (reference sequence). The naive CD8 population came from CD45RO-negative cells selected for CCR7, without terminally differentiated effector memory CD45RA+ cells. The sample comprised naive CD8+ T cells sorted from blood. The V call is TRBV30, the J call TRBJ2-3; 8 nucleotides align to TRBD2. The clonotype was recovered from a young man in good health. CDR3 bases: TGTGCCTGGAGTGTTTTACCAGCGGGAGAGGCGGACACAGATACGCAGTATTTT. Translating it yields CAWSVLPAGEADTDTQYF.